This TCR beta chain was identified in a study of blood T cells in healthy people across ages. The CDR3 is 13 amino acids. Germline lookup yields CDR1 GTSNPN and CDR2 SVGIG (reference sequence). V shed 0 bases and J shed 10 bases, with 16 bases lying between them. A second PCR of 7 to 11 cycles used a sample-barcoded 5' primer and a J-beta primer mix. Each TCR beta cDNA got a 12-nucleotide random molecular identifier. TCRdb called the 5' RACE reads again in MiXCR, with one record for every CDR3 protein. Altogether more than 800,000 distinct CDR3 sequences are present, 29% being singletons, with the ten largest covering roughly 17%. This clonotype has more than one count but fewer than ten.

Source material: blood. J is TRBJ2-7 and V is TRBV30; D not resolved. This receptor was obtained from a woman of 80 years or more in good health. CDR3 protein: CAWSVPGQWAQYF. CDR3 sequence (DNA): TGTGCCTGGAGTGTGCCGGGCCAATGGGCCCAGTACTTC. Complete variable domain (other parts from reference TRBV30 and TRBJ2-7): SQTIHQWPATLVQPVGSPLSLECTVEGTSNPNLYWYRQAAGRGLQLLFYSVGIGQISSEVPQNLSASRPQDRQFILSSKKLLLSDSGFYLCAWSVPGQWAQYFGPGTRLTVT.